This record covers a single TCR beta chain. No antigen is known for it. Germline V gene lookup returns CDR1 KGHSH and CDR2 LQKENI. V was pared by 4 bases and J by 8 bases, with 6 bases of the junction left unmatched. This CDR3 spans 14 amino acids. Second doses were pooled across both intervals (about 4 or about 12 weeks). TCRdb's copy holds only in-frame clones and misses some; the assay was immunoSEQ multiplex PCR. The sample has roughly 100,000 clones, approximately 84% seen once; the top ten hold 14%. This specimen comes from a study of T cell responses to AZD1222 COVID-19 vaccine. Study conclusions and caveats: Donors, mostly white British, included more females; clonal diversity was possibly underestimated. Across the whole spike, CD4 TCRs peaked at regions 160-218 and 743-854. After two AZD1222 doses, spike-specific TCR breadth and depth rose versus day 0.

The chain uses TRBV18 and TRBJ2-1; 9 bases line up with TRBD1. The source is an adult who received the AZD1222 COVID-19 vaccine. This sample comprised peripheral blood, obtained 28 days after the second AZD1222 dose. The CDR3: CASSRQGGGYEQFF. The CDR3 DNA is TGTGCCAGCTCACGACAGGGGGGCGGTTATGAGCAGTTCTTC.